This T cell receptor (beta chain) was identified in a study of T-cell memory formation after mild COVID-19. A single record per CDR3 protein comes from TCRdb applying MiXCR to the 5' RACE reads. The table has tens of thousands of distinct CDR3 sequences, around a quarter seen once. J lost 7 bases, V lost 2 bases, and 4 bases had no gene match. Looked up from germline, CDR1 is SGHVS and CDR2 is FNYEAQ. This CDR3 contains 15 residues. Sequences were obtained from PBMCs or a T cell subset sorted from them (not recorded which). This TCR was recovered from a young man who had mild COVID-19 (a few samples of this study predate the infection). Cell type and time point are not known. V and J are TRBV7-6 and TRBJ2-7, with 14 bases aligning to TRBD2. CDR3 bases: TGTGCCAGCAGCTTATGGACTAGCGGGGGGCTGGAGCAGTACTTC. Its protein is CASSLWTSGGLEQYF.